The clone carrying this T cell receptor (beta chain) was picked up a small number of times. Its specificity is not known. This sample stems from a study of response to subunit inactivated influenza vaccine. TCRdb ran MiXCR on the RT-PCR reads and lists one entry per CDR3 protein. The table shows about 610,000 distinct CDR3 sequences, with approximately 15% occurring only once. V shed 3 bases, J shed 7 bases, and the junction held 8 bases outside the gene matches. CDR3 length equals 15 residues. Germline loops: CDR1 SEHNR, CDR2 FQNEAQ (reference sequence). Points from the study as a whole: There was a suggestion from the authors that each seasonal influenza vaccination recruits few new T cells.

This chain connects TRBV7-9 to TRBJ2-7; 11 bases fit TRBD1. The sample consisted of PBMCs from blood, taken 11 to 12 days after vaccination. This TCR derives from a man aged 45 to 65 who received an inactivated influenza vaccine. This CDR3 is CASSLGDRGMREQYF. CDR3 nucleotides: TGTGCCAGCAGCTTGGGGGACAGGGGGATGAGGGAGCAGTACTTC.